This TCR beta chain appears in the sequencing data of a study of blood T cell repertoires in COVID-19. Study overall: Whether acute or convalescent, the COVID-19 samples came from the United States, Italy and Spain. Nucleic acid was either cDNA or gDNA, and it came from T cells, B-cell-depleted T cells, or PBMCs.

Looked up from germline, CDR1 is SGHTA and CDR2 is FQGNSA. The V gene lost 3 bases and the J gene lost 7 bases, with 16 bases spanning the gap. The CDR3 spans 14 residues. In the study's own analysis: For nucleated cells, counts were estimated from reference gene primer amplification. Method: immunoSEQ multiplex PCR; TCRdb's copy keeps in-frame clones and lacks some. For V, J and clone size, that table is used; D and trimming come from the DNA. This sample has 100,000 to 150,000 clones; around four fifths occur once, and the top ten carry 20% to 25%. This chain links TRBV7-2 with TRBJ2-7, with a weak D call TRBD1 (6 bases). The material sequenced was peripheral blood. This clonotype was sampled from a human donor in a cohort sampled during active COVID-19. The CDR3, as DNA: TGTGCCAGCAGCTTTAGCACAGGGACGGGTGAGCAGTACTTC. This translates into CASSFSTGTGEQYF.